This T cell receptor beta chain was identified during a study of control samples from healthy donors and cancer patients. V lost 8 bases and J 4 bases, leaving 9 bases between the germline ends. Per germline, CDR1 SNHLY and CDR2 FYNNEI. This CDR3 has 11 residues. TCRdb's copy holds only in-frame clones and misses some; the assay was immunoSEQ multiplex PCR. The sample holds approximately 140,000 clones, 94% seen once. The clonotype originates from a middle-aged man in good health. The chain couples TRBV2 to TRBJ2-7, with D possibly TRBD2 on 6 matching bases. The sequenced sample was blood. The CDR3 loop is CASRGGYEQYF. The CDR3 DNA follows: TGTGCCAGCCGGGGAGGATACGAGCAGTACTTC.